This T cell receptor (beta chain) is from a study of OX40 agonist ivuxolimab in advanced cancers. Study-level information: Participants averaged approximately 65 years of age (range about 23 to 79) and were 82.7% male. Prior anti-PD-1, anti-PD-L1 or anti-CTLA-4 therapy was allowed; 30% to 40% had some. Broader study findings: Clones of CD4+ and CD8+ blood T cells grew by week 6 at doses of 0.1 to 3.0 mg/kg.

Only in-frame clones appear in the TCRdb table, and some are missing; sequencing was by immunoSEQ multiplex PCR. Among some 75,000 clones listed, over 75% were seen once. Blood specimens came from baseline, cycle 4 day 1, and cycle 7 day 1. The CDR3 length is 13 residues. CDR1 GTSNPN and CDR2 SVGIG come from the germline V gene (reference sequence). Trimming cost V 4 bases and J 4 bases, with 13 bases left between them. About this clone itself: As yet, its antigen is unknown.

This receptor was obtained from an adult with an advanced solid tumor such as melanoma, head and neck, liver or kidney cancer. The sample here was CD4+ or CD8+ T cells sorted from blood, taken in a trial of the OX40 agonist ivuxolimab. The chain employs TRBV30 and TRBJ1-1; a possible D gene is TRBD1 (5 bases). The CDR3 is CAWIRARGTEAFF. The CDR3 nucleotides are TGTGCCTGGATAAGGGCGAGGGGCACTGAAGCTTTCTTT.